This is a list of T cell receptor beta chains from one sample in a study of identical twins. TCRdb reprocessed the 5' RACE reads via MiXCR and lists one record per CDR3 protein. Among about 470,000 distinct CDR3 sequences listed, 20% to 25% were seen once. The same sample was also used in a study of T cells expressing NK-cell markers.

The sequenced sample was CD4+ T cells sorted from blood. The origin of the receptors is a woman between 18 and 29 years old in good health. The CDR3 runs from the conserved cysteine through the conserved F or W. The D gene is left open where the match is weak. Rows may omit the clone size; those that give it use once, few, many or a size class.

CDR3 DNA: TGTGCCAGCAGCACTCAGGGCTCGGGTAATGAAAAACTGTTTTTT
CDR3 protein: CASSTQGSGNEKLFF
J gene: TRBJ1-4
V gene: TRBV11-2
D gene: .
clone size: .

CDR3 DNA: TGCAGCGTTGGCCAAGGGTCCTACGAGCAGTACTTC
CDR3 protein: CSVGQGSYEQYF
J gene: TRBJ2-7
V gene: TRBV29-1
D gene: .
clone size: .

CDR3 DNA: TGTGCCAGCAGGCCCCTACCTCGGGGAGGGGACGAGCAGTACTTC
CDR3 protein: CASRPLPRGGDEQYF
J gene: TRBJ2-7
V gene: TRBV7-9
D gene: TRBD2
clone size: few

CDR3 DNA: TGTGCCTGGAGTTTGTCTGGGGATACGCAGTATTTT
CDR3 protein: CAWSLSGDTQYF
J gene: TRBJ2-3
V gene: TRBV30
D gene: .
clone size: .

CDR3 DNA: TGTGCCAGTAGTTCCTACGAGACCCAGTACTTC
CDR3 protein: CASSSYETQYF
J gene: TRBJ2-5
V gene: TRBV19
D gene: .
clone size: .

CDR3 DNA: TGTGCCAGCAGCAAAGAATGTTTGAGGGGCGAGCAGTACTTC
CDR3 protein: CASSKECLRGEQYF
J gene: TRBJ2-7
V gene: TRBV21-1
D gene: .
clone size: .

CDR3 DNA: TGTGCCAGCAGAATCGGAGCGGGTGAGCTGTTTTTT
CDR3 protein: CASRIGAGELFF
J gene: TRBJ2-2
V gene: TRBV7-2
D gene: .
clone size: few

CDR3 DNA: TGCGCCAGCGGGATCGAGGATACGCAGTATTTT
CDR3 protein: CASGIEDTQYF
J gene: TRBJ2-3
V gene: TRBV5-1
D gene: .
clone size: .

CDR3 DNA: TGTGCCAGCAGTTACTGGTGGGGCCGGCCAGATACGCAGTATTTT
CDR3 protein: CASSYWWGRPDTQYF
J gene: TRBJ2-3
V gene: TRBV6-5
D gene: .
clone size: few

CDR3 DNA: TGTGCCAGCAGCCCCCAGGCCAGGGCTTTCTTT
CDR3 protein: CASSPQARAFF
J gene: TRBJ1-1
V gene: TRBV7-2
D gene: .
clone size: few

CDR3 DNA: TGTGCCAGCAGCCAAAAGACAGGGTCGGTGACCCAGTACTTC
CDR3 protein: CASSQKTGSVTQYF
J gene: TRBJ2-5
V gene: TRBV3-1
D gene: TRBD1
clone size: .

CDR3 DNA: TGTGCCAGCGCTCCCGGGGCAGGGAAACTCTACGAGCAGTACTTC
CDR3 protein: CASAPGAGKLYEQYF
J gene: TRBJ2-7
V gene: TRBV7-9
D gene: .
clone size: few

CDR3 DNA: TGCGCCAGCAGCTTGTACGGAGTCCCTAGCACAGATACGCAGTATTTT
CDR3 protein: CASSLYGVPSTDTQYF
J gene: TRBJ2-3
V gene: TRBV5-1
D gene: .
clone size: many

CDR3 DNA: TGTGCCAGCAGCCAGGTGGCTAGCGGAAGCGGTGAGCAGTTCTTC
CDR3 protein: CASSQVASGSGEQFF
J gene: TRBJ2-1
V gene: TRBV7-2
D gene: TRBD2
clone size: few

CDR3 DNA: TGTGCCAGCAGTTACTCAGGGACAGGGGGGGTAGAGCAGTACTTC
CDR3 protein: CASSYSGTGGVEQYF
J gene: TRBJ2-7
V gene: TRBV6-5
D gene: TRBD1
clone size: few

CDR3 DNA: TGTGCCAGCAGTTTAGTGACTAGCGGGTGGTATTTT
CDR3 protein: CASSLVTSGWYF
J gene: TRBJ2-3
V gene: TRBV12-3/TRBV12-4
D gene: TRBD2
clone size: once

CDR3 DNA: TGTGCCAGCAGTGGATCACCTCGGATGAACACTGAAGCTTTCTTT
CDR3 protein: CASSGSPRMNTEAFF
J gene: TRBJ1-1
V gene: TRBV6-1
D gene: .
clone size: few

CDR3 DNA: TGTGCCAGCAGCTCAACTAGCGGGGCCAACACCGGGGAGCTGTTTTTT
CDR3 protein: CASSSTSGANTGELFF
J gene: TRBJ2-2
V gene: TRBV7-2
D gene: TRBD2
clone size: few

CDR3 DNA: TGCGCCAGCAGCTTGGCCAGCACAGGAATCTATGGCTACACCTTC
CDR3 protein: CASSLASTGIYGYTF
J gene: TRBJ1-2
V gene: TRBV5-1
D gene: .
clone size: few

CDR3 DNA: TGTGCCAGCAGCTTAAGGACTAGCGGGGGGCAAACAGATACGCAGTATTTT
CDR3 protein: CASSLRTSGGQTDTQYF
J gene: TRBJ2-3
V gene: TRBV7-8
D gene: TRBD2
clone size: few

CDR3 DNA: TGTGCCAGCAGTTTGAGTCGAGCTCAGACCTACGAGCAGTACTTC
CDR3 protein: CASSLSRAQTYEQYF
J gene: TRBJ2-7
V gene: TRBV27
D gene: .
clone size: few

CDR3 DNA: TGTGCCAGCAGTTTAAGTGAAAGCTACACCTTC
CDR3 protein: CASSLSESYTF
J gene: TRBJ1-2
V gene: TRBV12-3/TRBV12-4
D gene: .
clone size: .

CDR3 DNA: TGTGCCAGCAGCTTATATATTGTTAGCGGGAGCACAGATACGCAGTATTTT
CDR3 protein: CASSLYIVSGSTDTQYF
J gene: TRBJ2-3
V gene: TRBV7-6
D gene: TRBD2
clone size: .

CDR3 DNA: TGTGCCAGCAGTTTGTATAAAAAAGAGACCCAGTACTTC
CDR3 protein: CASSLYKKETQYF
J gene: TRBJ2-5
V gene: TRBV12-3/TRBV12-4
D gene: .
clone size: .

CDR3 DNA: TGTGCCAGCAGCAGGGACAGGAGTTTCCAGCCCCAGCATTTT
CDR3 protein: CASSRDRSFQPQHF
J gene: TRBJ1-5
V gene: TRBV9
D gene: TRBD1
clone size: .

CDR3 DNA: TGTGCCGGGGGATCGGGGGGGACAGATACGCAGTATTTT
CDR3 protein: CAGGSGGTDTQYF
J gene: TRBJ2-3
V gene: TRBV25-1
D gene: TRBD2
clone size: .

CDR3 DNA: TGTGCCAGCAGCTTAGTGGTCCGGGCCCAGTACTTC
CDR3 protein: CASSLVVRAQYF
J gene: TRBJ2-5
V gene: TRBV11-2
D gene: .
clone size: .

CDR3 DNA: TGCAGTGCTAGAACGGGACAGAACTATGGCTACACCTTC
CDR3 protein: CSARTGQNYGYTF
J gene: TRBJ1-2
V gene: TRBV20-1
D gene: TRBD1
clone size: .

CDR3 DNA: TGTGCCAGCAGTTACTCGAATCCGACCCAAAGAGTGAACACTGAAGCTTTCTTT
CDR3 protein: CASSYSNPTQRVNTEAFF
J gene: TRBJ1-1
V gene: TRBV6-2/TRBV6-3
D gene: .
clone size: .

CDR3 DNA: TGCAGCGTTACGTTTCCCCTCTCTGGACAGGGAAGGAGGGAGCAGTACTTC
CDR3 protein: CSVTFPLSGQGRREQYF
J gene: TRBJ2-7
V gene: TRBV29-1
D gene: TRBD1
clone size: .

CDR3 DNA: TGTGCCAGCAGTCGCCAAATACCGAGCAGCGCAGATACGCAGTATTTT
CDR3 protein: CASSRQIPSSADTQYF
J gene: TRBJ2-3
V gene: TRBV12-3/TRBV12-4
D gene: .
clone size: few

CDR3 DNA: TGCACTGGGGGGGGATTGAAAGAGACCCAGTACTTC
CDR3 protein: CTGGGLKETQYF
J gene: TRBJ2-5
V gene: TRBV29-1
D gene: TRBD2
clone size: .

CDR3 DNA: TGTGCCAGCAGCCTCCGTCTAGGGTACGGCAATGAGCAGTTCTTC
CDR3 protein: CASSLRLGYGNEQFF
J gene: TRBJ2-1
V gene: TRBV3-1
D gene: .
clone size: .

CDR3 DNA: TGTGCCAGCAGCGCGATTCTAGCGGGGGTAGTCGGGGAGCTGTTTTTT
CDR3 protein: CASSAILAGVVGELFF
J gene: TRBJ2-2
V gene: TRBV12-3/TRBV12-4
D gene: TRBD2
clone size: .

CDR3 DNA: TGCAGTGCTAGAGATTTAGCCAGCGGGGGGGCCTACGAGCAGTACTTC
CDR3 protein: CSARDLASGGAYEQYF
J gene: TRBJ2-7
V gene: TRBV20-1
D gene: TRBD2
clone size: .

CDR3 DNA: TGTGCCAGCAGCTTGGGAGGGCCCCCAGATACGCAGTATTTT
CDR3 protein: CASSLGGPPDTQYF
J gene: TRBJ2-3
V gene: TRBV7-2
D gene: TRBD2
clone size: many

CDR3 DNA: TGCAGTGCTAGCAGGGGGGCAACTAATGAAAAACTGTTTTTT
CDR3 protein: CSASRGATNEKLFF
J gene: TRBJ1-4
V gene: TRBV20-1
D gene: TRBD1
clone size: .

CDR3 DNA: TGCAGTGCTACGGGGGGGAGGACCCAGTACTTC
CDR3 protein: CSATGGRTQYF
J gene: TRBJ2-5
V gene: TRBV20-1
D gene: TRBD2
clone size: .

CDR3 DNA: TGTGCCAGCAGCGTAGTCCCAGTGCCTTCACAAGAGACCCAGTACTTC
CDR3 protein: CASSVVPVPSQETQYF
J gene: TRBJ2-5
V gene: TRBV9
D gene: .
clone size: few

CDR3 DNA: TGTGCCAGCAGTGAATTAGGCGGGACTAATGAAAAACTGTTTTTT
CDR3 protein: CASSELGGTNEKLFF
J gene: TRBJ1-4
V gene: TRBV25-1
D gene: .
clone size: .

CDR3 DNA: TGCGCCAGCAGCGGGGCCGGGACTACGGGGGGTGAGCAGTTCTTC
CDR3 protein: CASSGAGTTGGEQFF
J gene: TRBJ2-1
V gene: TRBV5-1
D gene: TRBD2
clone size: .

CDR3 DNA: TGTGCCAGCAGTCACACGAGGGGGGCAGCCTACGAGCAGTACTTC
CDR3 protein: CASSHTRGAAYEQYF
J gene: TRBJ2-7
V gene: TRBV27
D gene: .
clone size: .

CDR3 DNA: TGTGCCAGCGTCCGGGGCCTTGAAGCTTTCTTT
CDR3 protein: CASVRGLEAFF
J gene: TRBJ1-1
V gene: TRBV3-1
D gene: .
clone size: .

CDR3 DNA: TGTGCCAGCAGCCAGATGGCGGGGCCCACGGGAGAGACCCAGTACTTC
CDR3 protein: CASSQMAGPTGETQYF
J gene: TRBJ2-5
V gene: TRBV3-1
D gene: .
clone size: .

CDR3 DNA: TGTGCCAGCAGTCCGTGGACAGGGGGGGAGGGCAAAAACATTCAGTACTTC
CDR3 protein: CASSPWTGGEGKNIQYF
J gene: TRBJ2-4
V gene: TRBV27
D gene: TRBD1
clone size: few

CDR3 DNA: TGTGCCAGCTCACAAAGCCGGGACAGCGGTCGTGACTACACCTTC
CDR3 protein: CASSQSRDSGRDYTF
J gene: TRBJ1-2
V gene: TRBV18
D gene: TRBD1
clone size: .

CDR3 DNA: TGCAGTGCTAGGGGACTAGCGGGGGGCTACTCGGAGCAGTTCTTC
CDR3 protein: CSARGLAGGYSEQFF
J gene: TRBJ2-1
V gene: TRBV20-1
D gene: TRBD2
clone size: .

CDR3 DNA: TGTGCCAGCGCCTCTAGGCCCTCTAGCACAGATACGCAGTATTTT
CDR3 protein: CASASRPSSTDTQYF
J gene: TRBJ2-3
V gene: TRBV6-4
D gene: .
clone size: .

CDR3 DNA: TGCGCCAGCAGCGAGGGACTAGCCGGTAATGAGCAGTTCTTC
CDR3 protein: CASSEGLAGNEQFF
J gene: TRBJ2-1
V gene: TRBV5-1
D gene: TRBD2
clone size: few

CDR3 DNA: TGTGCCAGCAGCCAGGGGGGGCACGAGCAGTACTTC
CDR3 protein: CASSQGGHEQYF
J gene: TRBJ2-7
V gene: TRBV3-1
D gene: .
clone size: few

CDR3 DNA: TGTGCCAGCAGCCGGGACGTAGCAGGGACCCAGTACTTC
CDR3 protein: CASSRDVAGTQYF
J gene: TRBJ2-5
V gene: TRBV7-2
D gene: .
clone size: once

CDR3 DNA: TGTGCCAGCAGCCAAGGGGACTACCGACTTCCGGATACGCAGTATTTT
CDR3 protein: CASSQGDYRLPDTQYF
J gene: TRBJ2-3
V gene: TRBV4-2
D gene: TRBD2
clone size: .

CDR3 DNA: TGCGCCAGCAGCTTGGACGACAGATATGGAAACACCATATATTTT
CDR3 protein: CASSLDDRYGNTIYF
J gene: TRBJ1-3
V gene: TRBV5-1
D gene: .
clone size: .

CDR3 DNA: TGTGCCAGCAGTTTACCCAGGACTAGCTTC
CDR3 protein: CASSLPRTSF
J gene: TRBJ2-1
V gene: TRBV12-3/TRBV12-4
D gene: TRBD2
clone size: few

CDR3 DNA: TGTGCCAGCGGACTGGACTACTCTGGAAACACCATATATTTT
CDR3 protein: CASGLDYSGNTIYF
J gene: TRBJ1-3
V gene: TRBV12-3/TRBV12-4
D gene: .
clone size: .

CDR3 DNA: TGCGCCAGCAGCCCTCAAGAGGGTAATGAGCAGTTCTTC
CDR3 protein: CASSPQEGNEQFF
J gene: TRBJ2-1
V gene: TRBV4-3
D gene: .
clone size: .

CDR3 DNA: TGTGCCAGCAGCCAAGGCAGATCCGCCTACGAGCAGTACTTC
CDR3 protein: CASSQGRSAYEQYF
J gene: TRBJ2-7
V gene: TRBV14
D gene: .
clone size: few

CDR3 DNA: TGCAGTGCTAGAGGGGGCACTGGCACTGAAGCTTTCTTT
CDR3 protein: CSARGGTGTEAFF
J gene: TRBJ1-1
V gene: TRBV20-1
D gene: .
clone size: .